A single T cell receptor (beta chain) is shown here with its context. In the original analysis: Counts of nucleated cells, estimated from reference gene primer amplification, were obtained. Produced via immunoSEQ multiplex PCR; TCRdb's table is partial and in-frame only. That table gives V, J and clone size, and the DNA gave D and trimming. The repertoire holds a few hundred thousand clones, roughly 85% seen once, with just over 7% in the top ten. The germline CDR1 and CDR2 sequences are SGHTA and FQGTGA. The V and J ends lost 7 bases and 2 bases respectively, with 15 bases between them. The CDR3 runs 14 residues. This record belongs to a study of blood T cell repertoires in COVID-19.

The sample taken for sequencing was peripheral blood. The clonotype was recovered from a human donor in a cohort sampled during active COVID-19. The chain combines TRBV7-3 with TRBJ2-7; D possibly corresponds to TRBD1 (6 bases). In DNA, the CDR3 is TGTGCCAGCACCCTGAGGGGACAAGCCTACGAGCAGTACTTC. This translates into CASTLRGQAYEQYF.